This T cell receptor beta chain was obtained from a study of a mutant IDH1 vaccine in newly diagnosed glioma. Study context: Treated patients showed a male proportion of 62.5%, a female proportion of 37.5%, and a mean age of around 39 years.

Per the germline V gene, CDR1 is PRHDT and CDR2 is FYEKMQ (reference sequence). V lost 3 bases, J lost 6 bases, and 0 bases lay in between. The length of the CDR3 is 10 residues. Stated time point: week 47, end of study. In every dose of vaccine, 300 ug of mutant IDH1 20-mer peptide was given alongside topical imiquimod. Concerning this clone itself: Its specificity is unknown.

Sequencing was performed with immunoSEQ multiplex PCR; in TCRdb, only in-frame clones are kept and a portion is missing. The data show under 15,000 clones, around 78% seen once. This chain links TRBV13 with TRBJ2-1; D is unresolved. The sequencing used PBMCs, collected from a glioma patient whose treatment included an IDH1 peptide vaccine. The sequence came from a woman between 40 and 50 years old with glioma. The DNA for the CDR3 is TGTGCCAGCAGCTTCAATGAGCAGTTCTTC. Translating gives CASSFNEQFF.